These T cell receptor beta chains were read from a single sample in a study of response to subunit inactivated influenza vaccine. TCRdb re-called the RT-PCR reads through MiXCR, storing one row per CDR3 protein. Among fewer than 600,000 distinct CDR3 sequences, less than 7.5% were seen once, and the ten largest hold around 12%. The sequencing used PBMCs from blood, collected around 25 months after vaccination. These receptors were collected from a man between 50 and 75 years old who received an inactivated influenza vaccine. The CDR3 runs from the conserved cysteine through the conserved F or W. Each record gives: clone size, V gene, D gene, J gene, CDR3 DNA, CDR3 protein. A D gene is named only where the DNA matches it firmly. Some rows mark clone size as missing; the rest say once, few, many or name a class of expanded clone.

many	TRBV28	TRBD1	TRBJ1-4	TGTGCCAGCAGTTTAAATAGCGGGACAGGGGGCTTTGATGAAAAACTGTTTTTT	CASSLNSGTGGFDEKLFF
.	TRBV10-3	TRBD1	TRBJ2-3	TGTGCCATCAGTCAACAGGGGCCCCGCACAGATACGCAGTATTTT	CAISQQGPRTDTQYF
many	TRBV7-2	.	TRBJ2-3	TGTGCCAGCAGTTTCCTTATGGGGGGGGGCAGGTCAGATACGCAGTATTTT	CASSFLMGGGRSDTQYF
many	TRBV5-4	.	TRBJ2-5	TGTGCCAGCAGATCGGGGTACGGGGTCTACCAGGGGGAGACCCAGTACTTC	CASRSGYGVYQGETQYF
few	TRBV24-1	.	TRBJ1-5	TGTGCCATTATCCAGGATCAGCCCCAGCATTTT	CAIIQDQPQHF
.	TRBV15	TRBD2	TRBJ2-3	TGTGCCACCAGCAGAGTGAGGGCTAGCGGGGGACCCACAGATACGCAGTATTTT	CATSRVRASGGPTDTQYF
few	TRBV14	.	TRBJ1-2	TGTGCCAGCAGCCAAGAGGTTGGGAATGGCTACACCTTC	CASSQEVGNGYTF
.	TRBV14	.	TRBJ2-2	TGTGCCAGCGCGAGGCAGGCGAACACCGGGGAGCTGTTTTTT	CASARQANTGELFF
.	TRBV10-2	.	TRBJ1-6	TGCGCCACCCTGGACCGGGGCTCCTATAATTCACCCCTCCACTTT	CATLDRGSYNSPLHF
few	TRBV6-5	.	TRBJ1-5	TGTGCCAGCAGTTCCCCGACAGGTTATAGCAATCAGCCCCAGCATTTT	CASSSPTGYSNQPQHF
.	TRBV20-1	.	TRBJ1-2	TGCAGTGCTAGGAAGGACAGTGGCTACACCTTC	CSARKDSGYTF
few	TRBV20-1	.	TRBJ2-3	TGCAGTGCTATACCGGGACTCTATGTTCAATTGTTGCGCACAGATACGCAGTATTTT	CSAIPGLYVQLLRTDTQYF
.	TRBV18	.	TRBJ2-7	TGTGCCAGCTCACCAGGGTCGGGGGCCTACGAGCAGTACTTC	CASSPGSGAYEQYF
many	TRBV12-3/TRBV12-4	.	TRBJ2-3	TGTGCCAGCAGTTTAGTTTCGGGTTCCGATACGCAGTATTTT	CASSLVSGSDTQYF
.	TRBV29-1	.	TRBJ2-7	TGCAGCGTTGCAGAGGGGTGGGACGAGCAGTACTTC	CSVAEGWDEQYF
few	TRBV20-1	.	TRBJ1-6	TGCAGTGCTAGAGACGCGGGGCTACAAACCCTCCACTTT	CSARDAGLQTLHF
.	TRBV6-2/TRBV6-3	TRBD2	TRBJ2-3	TGTGCCAGCAGTTACTCCCAGACCGGGACTAGCGGGGCTAGCACAGATACGCAGTATTTT	CASSYSQTGTSGASTDTQYF
many	TRBV4-2	.	TRBJ2-3	TGTGCCAGCAGCCAAGAGACTTCCCCCAACCTTGTTGATACGCAGTATTTT	CASSQETSPNLVDTQYF
.	TRBV18	.	TRBJ1-1	TGTGCCAGCTCAGCCAAACAGGGTCACACTGAAGCTTTCTTT	CASSAKQGHTEAFF
.	TRBV10-1	TRBD1	TRBJ2-7	TGCGCCAGCAGTGAGCGGACAGGGGGCGTGCAGTACTTC	CASSERTGGVQYF
.	TRBV11-2	.	TRBJ1-1	TGTGCCAGCAGCTTTAGGGCAGGGGCTATGACTGAAGCTTTCTTT	CASSFRAGAMTEAFF
few	TRBV28	TRBD2	TRBJ2-1	TGTGCCAGCAGTCCGAGCGGGAGATTCAATGAGCAGTTCTTC	CASSPSGRFNEQFF
many	TRBV20-1	TRBD2	TRBJ2-1	TGCAGTGCTAGAGAGGGGACTAGCTCCTACAATGAGCAGTTCTTC	CSAREGTSSYNEQFF
few	TRBV6-1	.	TRBJ1-2	TGTGCCACCGAACCCGCCGGGACAAAGAACTATGGCTACACCTTC	CATEPAGTKNYGYTF
many	TRBV27	.	TRBJ1-5	TGTGCCAGCAGGGCGACAGAGTATAGCAATCAGCCCCAGCATTTT	CASRATEYSNQPQHF
many	TRBV5-1	TRBD1	TRBJ2-1	TGCGCCAGCAGCTTTCAACAGGGGGTTGGCAATGAGCAGTTCTTC	CASSFQQGVGNEQFF
.	TRBV9	TRBD1	TRBJ2-7	TGTGCCAGCAGCTTGACTCAGGGGGCCTCCTACGAGCAGTACTTC	CASSLTQGASYEQYF
few	TRBV18	.	TRBJ1-2	TGTGCCAGCTCACCACCGGGGCAGGGGAGTGACTATGGCTACACCTTC	CASSPPGQGSDYGYTF
many	TRBV6-5	.	TRBJ1-5	TGTGCCAGCAGTTATACCGACCCGGGGGCAGGTCAGCCCCAGCATTTT	CASSYTDPGAGQPQHF
many	TRBV5-8	.	TRBJ2-1	TGTGCCAGCAGCTTGTGGCAATCCATTATACGAGATGAGCAGTTCTTC	CASSLWQSIIRDEQFF
many	TRBV12-3/TRBV12-4	TRBD2	TRBJ2-3	TGTGCCAGCAATGTAGCGGGAGCCGGGCCAGATACGCAGTATTTT	CASNVAGAGPDTQYF
few	TRBV20-1	.	TRBJ2-7	TGCAGTGCGGGGAAGGCCCTGGACGAGCAGTACTTC	CSAGKALDEQYF
.	TRBV20-1	.	TRBJ2-7	TGCAGTGCTACCACTTTAGCGGCGAATATCGAGCAGTACTTC	CSATTLAANIEQYF
many	TRBV18	.	TRBJ2-2	TGTGCCAGCTCACCATACAGGATGAACACCGGGGAGCTGTTTTTT	CASSPYRMNTGELFF
many	TRBV5-1	.	TRBJ2-5	TGCGCCAGCAGCTTGGACAGCCATCAAGAGACCCAGTACTTC	CASSLDSHQETQYF
few	TRBV18	TRBD2	TRBJ2-5	TGTGCCAGCTCAACCGGGACTAGCGGTGCGACCCAGTACTTC	CASSTGTSGATQYF
.	TRBV7-2	.	TRBJ2-4	TGTGCCAGCAGCTCTTTCTCAGGGGTGGTCAAAAACATTCAGTACTTC	CASSSFSGVVKNIQYF
.	TRBV5-8	.	TRBJ2-3	TGTGCCAGCAGTTTCCACACGGCAAGCGTCGGCACAGATACGCAGTATTTT	CASSFHTASVGTDTQYF
few	TRBV11-2	.	TRBJ2-4	TGTGCCAGCCCGAAGATGGGCAAAAACATTCAGTACTTC	CASPKMGKNIQYF
many	TRBV20-1	.	TRBJ2-3	TGCAGTGCTAGAGATAGGAGAACCCTGGGCACAGATACGCAGTATTTT	CSARDRRTLGTDTQYF
few	TRBV28	.	TRBJ2-7	TGTGCCAGCAGTCTCCTCTACGGGAGCCAGATCTTC	CASSLLYGSQIF
few	TRBV4-1	TRBD2	TRBJ2-5	TGCGCCAGCAGCCTCACATGGACTAGCGGGGGGGGAGTCGCCCAGTACTTC	CASSLTWTSGGGVAQYF
few	TRBV24-1	.	TRBJ2-1	TGTGCCACCAGTGGAGGAGCGGTGCGGGGCAGGACTTACAATGAGCAGTTCTTC	CATSGGAVRGRTYNEQFF
few	TRBV2	.	TRBJ1-5	TGTGCCAGCAGTGAACGACAGGGCAATCAGCCCCAGCATTTT	CASSERQGNQPQHF
many	TRBV27	.	TRBJ1-1	TGTGCCAGCAGTTTATGGGGGGGCGGCTCTGGGGAAGCTTTCTTT	CASSLWGGGSGEAFF
few	TRBV5-1	.	TRBJ2-7	TGCGCCAGCAGCTTCGACAGGTCCGCCCTCTACGAGCAGTACTTC	CASSFDRSALYEQYF
many	TRBV28	.	TRBJ2-5	TGTGCCAGCAGTCGCAATTACCAAGAGACCCAGTACTTC	CASSRNYQETQYF
.	TRBV7-2	TRBD1	TRBJ1-5	TGTGCCAGCAGCTCAGGGACAGGGTCTTTTCCGCCCCAGCATTTT	CASSSGTGSFPPQHF
.	TRBV28	TRBD1	TRBJ1-2	TGTGCCAGCGCGGGTACCGGGACAGGGGGGAGTTATGGCTACACCTTC	CASAGTGTGGSYGYTF
many	TRBV29-1	.	TRBJ1-5	TGCAGCGCCTCTTTGGAGGCGAATCAGCCCCAGCATTTT	CSASLEANQPQHF
few	TRBV20-1	TRBD1	TRBJ2-3	TGCAGTGCTAGACACGGACAGGGTGGCACAGATACGCAGTATTTT	CSARHGQGGTDTQYF
.	TRBV12-3/TRBV12-4	TRBD2	TRBJ2-2	TGTGCCAGCAGGCTAGCGGGGACGAACACCGGGGAGCTGTTTTTT	CASRLAGTNTGELFF